Below, 10 T cell receptor beta chains from the same sample are listed, as sequenced in a study of blood T cell repertoires in COVID-19. Libraries were prepared by immunoSEQ multiplex PCR; TCRdb keeps only in-frame clonotypes and omits some of them. The table lists 200,000 to 250,000 clones, roughly 90% of them singletons. Source material: peripheral blood. The receptors shown here come from a woman aged 60 to 75 with acute or convalescent COVID-19.

The chain joins TRBV7-2 to TRBJ1-4, with D perhaps matching TRBD1 (6 bases). Trimming removed 3 bases at V and 7 bases at J, with 15 bases between. Germline loops: CDR1 SGHTA, CDR2 FQGNSA. The CDR3 runs 15 residues. The CDR3 loop reads CASSFQGSMGEKLFF. CDR3 bases: TGTGCCAGCAGCTTCCAGGGGTCTATGGGTGAAAAACTGTTTTTT.

V is TRBV11-3 and J is TRBJ2-3; the D gene is possibly TRBD2 (5 bases). This CDR3 region has 13 residues. V lost 0 bases to trimming and J lost 8 bases, with 9 bases between them. The germline V gene encodes CDR1 SGHNT and CDR2 YENEEA. DNA of the CDR3: TGTGCCAGCAGCTTAGATCCCCGGGGTACGCAGTATTTT. Its translation: CASSLDPRGTQYF.

This clone appeared a few times. V usage is TRBV7-3 and J usage is TRBJ2-7, with 8 bases identical to TRBD2. Per the germline V gene, CDR1 is SGHTA and CDR2 is FQGTGA. V shed 5 bases, J shed 3 bases, and the junction held 6 bases outside the gene matches. The CDR3 spans 14 residues. CDR3 DNA: TGTGCCAGCAGCCCCTCCGGGGGGGGCTACGAGCAGTACTTC. It specifies CASSPSGGGYEQYF. Filled out from reference TRBV7-3 and TRBJ2-7, the complete variable domain reads GAGVSQTPSNKVTEKGKYVELRCDPISGHTALYWYRQSLGQGPEFLIYFQGTGAADDSGLPNDRFFAVRPEGSVSTLKIQRTERGDSAVYLCASSPSGGGYEQYFGPGTRLTVT.

The chain recombines TRBV28 with TRBJ2-1, with 7 bases fitting TRBD2. V dropped 4 bases and J dropped 3; count of bases not matched to a gene: 6. CDR3 length: 15 amino acids. Germline V gene lookup returns CDR1 MDHEN and CDR2 SYDVKM. The CDR3 reads CASSSPGLGYNEQFF. The CDR3 bases are TGTGCCAGCAGTTCCCCCGGACTAGGCTACAATGAGCAGTTCTTC.

The chain recombines TRBV27 with TRBJ1-3, with 7 bases that match TRBD1. V was pared by 5 bases and J by 0 bases, with 10 bases of the junction left unmatched. The CDR3 contains 17 residues. Per germline, CDR1 MNHEY and CDR2 SMNVEV (reference sequence). The chain's CDR3 is CASSPRDRLSSGNTIYF. Written as DNA, the CDR3 is TGTGCCAGCAGTCCCCGGGACAGACTGAGCTCTGGAAACACCATATATTTT.

The chain links TRBV11-2 to TRBJ2-7; 10 positions agree with TRBD2. The CDR3 is 18 amino acids. J lost 3 bases, V lost 5 bases, and 16 bases had no gene match. CDR1 is SGHAT and CDR2 is FQNNGV in the germline V gene. The CDR3 region is CASSPLRGSSGGLYEQYF. CDR3 nucleotide sequence: TGTGCCAGCAGCCCCCTTCGGGGGTCTAGCGGGGGTCTCTACGAGCAGTACTTC.

The V and J genes are TRBV19 and TRBJ2-5; a weak D match, TRBD2 (5 bases). Germline lookup yields CDR1 LNHDA and CDR2 SQIVND (reference sequence). The CDR3 is 14 amino acids. The V end was cut by 8 bases, the J end by 2 bases, with 15 bases between. Written as DNA, the CDR3 is TGTGCCAGTCGGGAACTAGGATCTCAAGAGACCCAGTACTTC. Translated, it gives CASRELGSQETQYF. Based on the CDR3 plus reference TRBV19 and TRBJ2-5, the full variable domain is DGGITQSPKYLFRKEGQNVTLSCEQNLNHDAMYWYRQDPGQGLRLIYYSQIVNDFQKGDIAEGYSVSREKKESFPLTVTSAQKNPTAFYLCASRELGSQETQYFGPGTRLLVL.

Comment on this clone: Within the sample, other DNA sequences also encode this same CDR3. J is TRBJ2-7 and V is TRBV18; 7 bases agree with TRBD2. J was trimmed by 3 bases and V by 2 bases; bases with no gene match: 4. CDR3 length equals 14 residues. Germline values: CDR1 KGHSH, CDR2 LQKENI. The CDR3 protein is CASSPGLADYEQYF. The CDR3 DNA reads as TGTGCCAGCTCACCAGGCCTAGCGGACTACGAGCAGTACTTC.

The chain has TRBV5-4 and TRBJ1-3; D call uncertain. Germline V CDR1 and CDR2: SGHNT, YYREEE (reference sequence). This CDR3 region has 15 residues. V lost 2 bases, J lost 4 bases, and 13 bases lay in between. CDR3 bases: TGTGCCAGCAGCTTCTCTGGTGCGGCAGGAAACACCATATATTTT. This translates into CASSFSGAAGNTIYF. The full variable domain, rest sourced from reference TRBV5-4 and TRBJ1-3, is ETGVTQSPTHLIKTRGQQVTLRCSSQSGHNTVSWYQQALGQGPQFIFQYYREEENGRGNFPPRFSGLQFPNYSSELNVNALELDDSALYLCASSFSGAAGNTIYFGEGSWLTVV.

The V and J genes are TRBV6-4 and TRBJ1-6; 8 nucleotides align to TRBD1. Trimming removed 1 base from V and 10 bases from J; junction bases left unmatched: 6. This CDR3 spans 15 amino acids. Germline V gene lookup returns CDR1 MRHNA and CDR2 SNTAGT. CDR3 in DNA: TGTGCCAGCAGTGACTACGCGACAGGGGACTCACCCCTCCACTTT. It yields the protein CASSDYATGDSPLHF.